This T cell receptor beta chain was documented in a study of blood T cell repertoires in COVID-19. Repertoires were generated with immunoSEQ multiplex PCR, while TCRdb's copy carries only in-frame clones and drops some. The sample consists of around 180,000 clones, 65% to 90% of them appearing once. The CDR3 runs to 15 residues. CDR1 and CDR2 from the germline V gene are LGHNT and FRNRAP. Germline trimming cut 6 bases from V and 1 base from J; bases unmatched to any gene: 7. V usage is TRBV12-5 and J usage is TRBJ1-1; 8 bases are a match to TRBD1. Sequenced sample: peripheral blood. This TCR came from a human donor in a cohort sampled during active COVID-19. The DNA for the CDR3 is TGTGCTAGTGGCGCTCATGACAGGGGGAACACTGAAGCTTTCTTT. Translation gives CASGAHDRGNTEAFF.